This TCR beta chain was recovered during a study of blood T cell repertoires in COVID-19. For the study at large: PBMCs, B-cell-depleted T cells, or T cells provided the cDNA or gDNA that made up the material.

Libraries were prepared by immunoSEQ multiplex PCR; TCRdb keeps only in-frame clonotypes and omits some of them. This table has 90,000 to 120,000 clones, 88% appearing once. CDR1 and CDR2 (germline): MNHEY, SVGAGI. CDR3 length: 14 residues. V lost 0 bases to trimming and J lost 3 bases, with 8 bases between them. V is TRBV6-5 and J is TRBJ1-1; no reliable D call. The clonotype was recovered from a woman in her sixties or seventies with acute or convalescent COVID-19. The source material was peripheral blood. The CDR3 here is CASSYSSADTEAFF. In DNA, the CDR3 is TGTGCCAGCAGTTACTCGAGTGCGGACACTGAAGCTTTCTTT.